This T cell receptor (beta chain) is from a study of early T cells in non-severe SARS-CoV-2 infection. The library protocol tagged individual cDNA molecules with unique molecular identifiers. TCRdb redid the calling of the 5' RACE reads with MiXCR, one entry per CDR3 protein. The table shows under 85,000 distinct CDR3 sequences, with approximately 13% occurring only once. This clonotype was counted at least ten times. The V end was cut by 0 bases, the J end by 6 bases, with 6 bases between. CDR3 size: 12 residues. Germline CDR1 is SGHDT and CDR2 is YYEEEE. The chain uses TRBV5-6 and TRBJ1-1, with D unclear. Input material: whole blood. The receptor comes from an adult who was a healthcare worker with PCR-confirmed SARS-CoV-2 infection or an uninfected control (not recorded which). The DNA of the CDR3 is TGTGCCAGCAGCTTGGCTGTCTCTGAAGCTTTCTTT. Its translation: CASSLAVSEAFF.